The 25 T cell receptor beta chains given below trace back to one sample, sequenced in a study of blood T cell repertoires in COVID-19. Sequencing was performed with immunoSEQ multiplex PCR; in TCRdb, only in-frame clones are kept and a portion is missing. This sample has about 180,000 clones; around 83% occur once, and the top ten carry more than 1.5%. Sequencing used peripheral blood. These TCRs come from a human donor in a cohort sampled during active COVID-19.

This clone came up a few times. This chain connects TRBV6-1 to TRBJ1-1; a weak D match, TRBD1 (5 bases). Germline CDR1 is MNHNS and CDR2 is SASEGT. Trimming took 0 bases from V and 1 from J, leaving 9 bases between them. CDR3 length equals 15 residues. Written as DNA, the CDR3 is TGTGCCAGCAGTGAAGCGTGGGGCAGGAACACTGAAGCTTTCTTT. This codes for CASSEAWGRNTEAFF.

This chain links TRBV7-9 with TRBJ2-5, with TRBD1 matching 7 bases. The V gene's germline CDR1 is SEHNR and CDR2 FQNEAQ (reference sequence). This CDR3 comprises 15 residues. The V gene end was trimmed by 0 bases and the J gene end by 5 bases; junction bases not matched to a gene: 6. This CDR3 reads CASSLADRVRETQYF. The CDR3 DNA reads as TGTGCCAGCAGCTTAGCCGACAGGGTCAGGGAGACCCAGTACTTC.

The chain is built from TRBV25-1 and TRBJ1-2; possibly TRBD1 for D (5 bases). CDR3 length equals 12 residues. Looked up from germline, CDR1 is MGHDK and CDR2 is SYGVNS. Between the trimmed V and J ends, which lost 5 bases and 8 bases, there was a span of 12 bases. CDR3 sequence: CASSLSSGGYTF. CDR3 coding DNA: TGTGCCAGCAGTCTAAGTTCAGGGGGCTACACCTTC.

V is TRBV6-6 and J is TRBJ2-7, with unresolved D. Germline CDR1 MNHNY, CDR2 SVGAGI (reference sequence). V lost 8 bases to trimming and J lost 5 bases, with 16 bases between them. This CDR3 comprises 13 residues. CDR3 DNA: TGTGCCAGCGCGGCAACATCCTACCACGAGCAGTACTTC. The encoded protein is CASAATSYHEQYF.

This clone was found a few times. Here the CDR3 reads CASNRDRVYEQYF. The CDR3 region has the DNA TGTGCCAGCAACCGGGACAGAGTGTACGAGCAGTACTTC. The chain employs TRBV6-5 and TRBJ2-7, with 7 bases lining up with TRBD1. The length of the CDR3 is 13 residues. V lost 7 bases and J lost 4; bases outside the gene matches: 7. Germline V gene sequence: CDR1 MNHEY, CDR2 SVGAGI.

V gene TRBV6-5 combines with J gene TRBJ2-6; D might be TRBD1 (7 bases). The CDR3 totals 15 residues. The V gene's germline CDR1 is MNHEY and CDR2 SVGAGI. V shed 8 bases and J shed 0 bases, with 11 bases lying between them. The CDR3, as DNA: TGTGCCAGCGGAGGGGACAGCTCTGGGGCCAACGTCCTGACTTTC. Translating it yields CASGGDSSGANVLTF.

In its sample, this clone was seen once. V usage is TRBV24-1 and J usage is TRBJ1-1; D gene unclear. Germline lookup yields CDR1 KGHDR and CDR2 SFDVKD. The CDR3 covers 14 residues. V lost 1 base and J lost 4, with 9 bases in between. The CDR3: CATSDFTRSTEAFF. The CDR3 bases are TGTGCCACCAGTGATTTCACCAGGTCCACTGAAGCTTTCTTT.

This clone was recorded a few times. The rearrangement joins TRBV11-2 to TRBJ1-2, with unresolved D. The V gene lost 1 base and the J gene lost 4 bases, with 7 bases spanning the gap. The CDR3 has 13 residues. The germline gives CDR1 SGHAT, CDR2 FQNNGV. The CDR3 sequence: CASSLVQSYGYTF. The CDR3 DNA follows: TGTGCCAGCAGCTTAGTACAGTCCTATGGCTACACCTTC.

V and J are TRBV5-8 and TRBJ2-4; TRBD2 matches 8 bases. Per the germline V gene, CDR1 is SGHTS and CDR2 is YDEGEE. V gave up 4 bases and J gave up 0 bases; unmatched junction bases: 9. This CDR3 has 17 amino acids. CDR3 DNA sequence: TGTGCCAGCAGCAGAGAGACTAGCGCCCTAGCCAAAAACATTCAGTACTTC. The encoded protein is CASSRETSALAKNIQYF.

This chain connects TRBV7-9 to TRBJ1-2, with D unclear. Per germline, CDR1 SEHNR and CDR2 FQNEAQ (reference sequence). The CDR3 is 14 amino acids. V shed 6 bases and J shed 4 bases, with 15 bases lying between them. The CDR3 nucleotides read TGTGCCAGCAGGACCGGAGAAGCAGTCTATGGCTACACCTTC. Residues: CASRTGEAVYGYTF.

The chain links TRBV6-2 or TRBV6-3 to TRBJ2-1; TRBD2 agrees at 14 bases. Trimming cost V 3 bases and J 8 bases; bases outside gene matches: 9. Germline loops: CDR1 MNHEY, CDR2 SVGEGT. The CDR3 has 17 residues. Written as DNA, the CDR3 is TGTGCCAGCAGTTATCATACCGGGACTAGCGGGAGTCATGAGCAGTTCTTC. It encodes CASSYHTGTSGSHEQFF.

This sequence joins TRBV4-2 and TRBJ1-2; TRBD1 is a possible D gene (5 bases). The ends were cut back, 5 bases at V and 8 bases at J, with 12 bases in the middle. This CDR3 is 12 amino acids long. Germline CDR1 and CDR2: LGHNA and YNFKEQ. In nucleotides, the CDR3 is TGTGCCAGCAGCGTTCAGGGATCCGGCTACACCTTC. Translated: CASSVQGSGYTF.

The V call is TRBV7-2, the J call TRBJ2-7, with 8 positions matching TRBD2. Trimming removed 3 bases from V and 6 bases from J; junction bases left unmatched: 4. This CDR3 contains 13 residues. CDR1 is SGHTA and CDR2 is FQGNSA in the germline V gene. The DNA for the CDR3 is TGTGCCAGCAGCTTTCGACTAGCGCTCGAGCAGTACTTC. Translating gives CASSFRLALEQYF.

This chain connects TRBV6-5 to TRBJ2-7; TRBD1 agrees at 8 bases. The V gene end was trimmed by 7 bases and the J gene end by 2 bases; junction bases not matched to a gene: 7. The CDR3 runs 14 residues. Germline CDR1 and CDR2: MNHEY and SVGAGI. CDR3 sequence: CASIPGTGTYEQYF. The CDR3 nucleotides are TGTGCCAGCATCCCCGGGACAGGAACCTACGAGCAGTACTTC.

This chain uses TRBV6-2 or TRBV6-3 with TRBJ1-1; D is perhaps TRBD1 (6 bases). Trimming cost V 4 bases and J 1 base, with 7 bases left between them. This CDR3 is 13 amino acids long. Per germline, CDR1 MNHEY and CDR2 SVGEGT. The CDR3 spells CASSSDRNTEAFF. In DNA, the CDR3 is TGTGCCAGCAGTTCGGACAGGAACACTGAAGCTTTCTTT.

This sequence joins TRBV10-3 and TRBJ2-7, with 8 bases lining up with TRBD2. V dropped 8 bases and J dropped 5; count of bases not matched to a gene: 8. CDR3 length: 13 amino acids. CDR1 and CDR2 from the germline V gene are ENHRY and SYGVKD. Here the CDR3 DNA reads TGTGCCATCGGCCCGACTAGCGCCAACGAGCAGTACTTC. Amino acids: CAIGPTSANEQYF.

This clone was observed a few times. The chain has TRBV5-1 and TRBJ1-6; 9 bases fit TRBD1. The germline V gene has CDR1 SGHRS and CDR2 YFSETQ. The CDR3 sequence is 16 residues long. The trim removed 2 bases at V and 6 bases at J, leaving 6 bases unmatched. The CDR3 DNA is TGCGCCAGCAGCTTAAGTGGGACAGGGCTTAATTCACCCCTCCACTTT. Its translation is CASSLSGTGLNSPLHF.

The chain links TRBV7-2 to TRBJ2-7, with 8 bases identical to TRBD1. The germline gives CDR1 SGHTA, CDR2 FQGNSA. The CDR3 contains 15 residues. The V gene end was trimmed by 2 bases and the J gene end by 2 bases; junction bases not matched to a gene: 5. CDR3 in DNA: TGTGCCAGCAGCTTAACCGACAGGGGCCCCTACGAGCAGTACTTC. Protein: CASSLTDRGPYEQYF.

The chain combines TRBV5-1 with TRBJ2-7; a possible D gene is TRBD2 (6 bases). V was shortened by 2 bases and J by 5 bases, with 14 bases between the two germline ends. The CDR3 is 14 residues long. Germline V gene data show CDR1 as SGHRS and CDR2 as YFSETQ. The CDR3 spells CASSFGSGQDEQYF. The CDR3 bases are TGCGCCAGCAGCTTTGGAAGCGGGCAAGACGAGCAGTACTTC.

This clone was observed a handful of times. V and J are TRBV10-1 and TRBJ1-1; D uncertain. V was shortened by 2 bases and J by 4 bases, with 14 bases between the two germline ends. The CDR3 extends over 15 amino acids. The germline gives CDR1 WNHNN, CDR2 SYGVQD (reference sequence). CDR3 nucleotides: TGCGCCAGCAGTGAGCGACGCCCTGGGAGCACTGAAGCTTTCTTT. It yields the protein CASSERRPGSTEAFF.

The chain combines TRBV12-5 with TRBJ2-4, with 9 bases aligning to TRBD1. The germline V gene has CDR1 LGHNT and CDR2 FRNRAP. The CDR3 runs to 15 residues. The V and J ends lost 1 base and 6 bases, in that order; junction bases with no gene match: 4. The CDR3 bases are TGTGCTAGTGGTTTGGGGGGGACAGGGATAAACATTCAGTACTTC. Its translation: CASGLGGTGINIQYF.

In this sample, this clone turned up once. The CDR3: CAITPRVAGGPTSHEQYF. CDR3 bases: TGTGCCATCACCCCTCGGGTAGCGGGAGGGCCAACAAGCCACGAGCAGTACTTC. This chain links TRBV10-3 with TRBJ2-7; 11 positions agree with TRBD2. From germline, CDR1 is ENHRY and CDR2 SYGVKD. The CDR3 consists of 18 residues. After removal of 7 bases from V and 5 bases from J, the junction contained 19 bases not matched to a gene.

The table lists this clone with a few counts. The rearrangement joins TRBV19 to TRBJ1-5, with 8 bases fitting TRBD1. Germline trimming cut 5 bases from V and 7 bases from J; bases unmatched to any gene: 10. Germline V gives CDR1 LNHDA, CDR2 SQIVND (reference sequence). The CDR3 is 15 residues long. CDR3 region: CASSPRPRGHQPQHF. The CDR3 bases are TGTGCCAGTAGTCCTCGACCCAGGGGGCACCAGCCCCAGCATTTT.

The chain combines TRBV4-2 with TRBJ2-3; tentative D call: TRBD1 (5 bases). With 0 bases removed from V and 1 base from J, the gap between germline ends came to 14 bases. Germline CDR1 reads LGHNA; CDR2 reads YNFKEQ. This CDR3 contains 17 residues. CDR3 residues: CASSQDGAGRGTDTQYF. The CDR3 region has the DNA TGTGCCAGCAGCCAAGATGGGGCAGGCCGGGGCACAGATACGCAGTATTTT.

The chain employs TRBV11-3 and TRBJ2-7; D may be TRBD1 (5 bases). Germline-derived CDR1 and CDR2 are SGHNT and YENEEA. CDR3 length equals 15 residues. V lost 1 base and J 2 bases, leaving 12 bases between the germline ends. The chain's CDR3 is CASSLVPRAAYEQYF. Written as DNA, the CDR3 is TGTGCCAGCAGCTTAGTTCCCAGGGCAGCCTACGAGCAGTACTTC.